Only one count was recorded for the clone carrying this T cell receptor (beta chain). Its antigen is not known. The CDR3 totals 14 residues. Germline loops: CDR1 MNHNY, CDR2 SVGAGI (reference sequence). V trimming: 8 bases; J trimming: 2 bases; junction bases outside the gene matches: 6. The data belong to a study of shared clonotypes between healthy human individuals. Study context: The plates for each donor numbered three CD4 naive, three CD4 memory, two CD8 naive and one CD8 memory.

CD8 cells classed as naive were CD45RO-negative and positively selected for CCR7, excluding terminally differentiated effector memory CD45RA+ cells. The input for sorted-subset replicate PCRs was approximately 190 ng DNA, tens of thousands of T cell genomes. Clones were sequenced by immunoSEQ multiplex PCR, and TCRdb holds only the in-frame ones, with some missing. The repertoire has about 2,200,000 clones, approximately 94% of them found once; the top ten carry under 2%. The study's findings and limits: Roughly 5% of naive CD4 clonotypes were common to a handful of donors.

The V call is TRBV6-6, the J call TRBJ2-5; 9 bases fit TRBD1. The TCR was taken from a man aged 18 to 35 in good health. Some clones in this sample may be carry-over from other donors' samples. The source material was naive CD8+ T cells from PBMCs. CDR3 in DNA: TGTGCCAGCCGACCGGGACAGGGACAAGAGACCCAGTACTTC. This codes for CASRPGQGQETQYF.